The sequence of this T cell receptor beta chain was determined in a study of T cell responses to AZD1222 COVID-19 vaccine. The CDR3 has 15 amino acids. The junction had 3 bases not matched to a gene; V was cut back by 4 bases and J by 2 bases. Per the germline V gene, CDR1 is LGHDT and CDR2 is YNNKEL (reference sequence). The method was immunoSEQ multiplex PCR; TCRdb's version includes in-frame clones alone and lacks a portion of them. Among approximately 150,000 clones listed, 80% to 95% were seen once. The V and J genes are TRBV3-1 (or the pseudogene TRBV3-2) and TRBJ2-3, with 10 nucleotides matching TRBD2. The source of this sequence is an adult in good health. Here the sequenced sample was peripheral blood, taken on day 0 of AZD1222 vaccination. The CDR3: CASSRTSGDTDTQYF. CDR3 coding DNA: TGTGCCAGCAGCCGGACTAGCGGAGACACAGATACGCAGTATTTT.